The clone carrying this T cell receptor beta chain has a single count. The antigen remains unidentified. Trimming cost V 5 bases and J 1 base; bases outside gene matches: 7. Germline CDR1 SGHRS, CDR2 YFSETQ. This CDR3 has 15 residues. In the PCR, 60 Vbeta and 13 Jbeta primers were used. Assay: immunoSEQ multiplex PCR; the TCRdb copy retains only in-frame clones and omits some. The sample lists under 90,000 clones; 55% to 80% were seen once. The data were obtained in a study of cytomegalovirus exposure and HLA in healthy donors. Across the whole study: Out of about 360 genotyped donors, about 81% belonged to the Caucasian-associated ancestry cluster. Whole-study findings and limits: Reportedly, fewer N-insertions than the approximately 690-donor mean appeared in an Asian-associated ancestry cluster in a later analysis. Generally TCR sequences proved uncommon, though certain public TCRs appeared in numerous donors.

This sequence originates from a man aged 40-50 years in good health and CMV-seropositive. The specimen was PBMCs. V usage is TRBV5-1 and J usage is TRBJ2-3; 7 bases match TRBD1. The CDR3 region is CASSWGTAGTDTQYF. In DNA form, the CDR3 reads TGCGCCAGCAGTTGGGGGACAGCAGGCACAGATACGCAGTATTTT.